These 29 T cell receptor beta chains share one sample of origin, sequenced in a study of blood T cell repertoires in COVID-19. Libraries were prepared by immunoSEQ multiplex PCR; TCRdb keeps only in-frame clonotypes and omits some of them. The sample shows over 60,000 clones, approximately 86% of them seen only once. The sequenced sample consisted of peripheral blood. The receptors were gathered from a man older than 75 with active COVID-19.

This sequence joins TRBV14 and TRBJ2-5, with 8 bases that match TRBD1. Trimming cost V 4 bases and J 5 bases; bases outside gene matches: 12. The germline CDR1 and CDR2 sequences are SGHDN and FVKESK. The CDR3 spans 16 residues. DNA for the CDR3: TGTGCCAGCAGCCCTCGCGGCCCAGGGGGCAGGGAGACCCAGTACTTC. This gives the protein CASSPRGPGGRETQYF.

The chain has TRBV3-1 (or the pseudogene TRBV3-2) and TRBJ1-1, with TRBD1 matching over 7 bases. CDR3 size: 16 residues. In germline, CDR1 is LGHDT, CDR2 YNNKEL (reference sequence). Losses at the gene ends were 5 bases for V and 0 bases for J; bases not matched to a gene: 9. This CDR3 is CASSLVPTGLNTEAFF. For the CDR3, the DNA is TGTGCCAGCAGCTTAGTACCGACAGGGTTGAACACTGAAGCTTTCTTT.

The chain recombines TRBV19 with TRBJ1-5, with 8 bases identical to TRBD1. The CDR3 covers 16 residues. V was clipped by 6 bases and J by 7 bases; unmatched bases: 14. Germline loops: CDR1 LNHDA, CDR2 SQIVND (reference sequence). The CDR3: CASSLWAGGLEQPQHF. The CDR3 DNA follows: TGTGCCAGTAGCCTGTGGGCAGGGGGCCTAGAGCAGCCCCAGCATTTT.

The chain carries TRBV7-7 and TRBJ2-5; unclear D gene. The CDR3 spans 14 residues. The V gene lost 6 bases and the J gene lost 1 base, with 12 bases spanning the gap. Germline CDR1 reads SSHAT; CDR2 reads FNYEAQ (reference sequence). CDR3 protein: CASSEQPSQETQYF. In DNA, the CDR3 is TGTGCCAGCAGTGAACAGCCAAGCCAAGAGACCCAGTACTTC.

The J gene is TRBJ1-5, the V gene TRBV24-1; tentative D call: TRBD1 (5 bases). Germline loops: CDR1 KGHDR, CDR2 SFDVKD. With 8 bases removed from V and 0 bases from J, the gap between germline ends came to 28 bases. The length of the CDR3 is 20 residues. The CDR3 sequence: CATKDILVGPRDYSNQPQHF. The CDR3 DNA reads TGTGCCACCAAAGACATCTTAGTAGGACCCCGGGACTATAGCAATCAGCCCCAGCATTTT.

CDR3 nucleotides: TGTGCCAGCAGCTTAGCTAGCGGGATGGCGTTCTTC. As protein: CASSLASGMAFF. The chain is built from TRBV7-8 and TRBJ2-1; 8 nucleotides agree with TRBD2. This CDR3 is 12 amino acids long. The J segment lost 15 bases and the V segment lost 0 bases, leaving 4 bases of the junction unmatched. Germline V gives CDR1 SGHVS, CDR2 FQNEAQ. Complete variable domain (other parts from reference TRBV7-8 and TRBJ2-1): GAGVSQSPRYKVAKRGQDVALRCDPISGHVSLFWYQQALGQGPEFLTYFQNEAQLDKSGLPSDRFFAERPEGSVSTLKIQRTQQEDSAVYLCASSLASGMAFFGPGTRLTVL.

The chain couples TRBV5-1 to TRBJ1-6; weak D call: TRBD1 (6 bases). Per the germline V gene, CDR1 is SGHRS and CDR2 is YFSETQ. Between the trimmed V and J ends, which lost 6 bases and 5 bases, there was a span of 15 bases. The CDR3 covers 15 residues. CDR3: CASTQDRQNNSPLHF. In DNA form, the CDR3 reads TGCGCCAGCACCCAGGACAGACAGAATAATTCACCCCTCCACTTT.

This clone was recorded only once. The CDR3 DNA is TGTGCCAGCAGCCAAGATCGGGGGTCCAATGAGCAGTTCTTC. It specifies CASSQDRGSNEQFF. The chain combines TRBV4-2 with TRBJ2-1; possibly TRBD2 for D (6 bases). Per the germline V gene, CDR1 is LGHNA and CDR2 is YNFKEQ. V gave up 0 bases and J gave up 6 bases, with 9 bases separating them. This CDR3 contains 14 residues.

The chain has TRBV12-3 or TRBV12-4 and TRBJ2-3, with TRBD2 as a possible D gene (5 bases). Trimming took 7 bases from V and 10 from J, leaving 15 bases between them. The CDR3 is made up of 12 amino acids. The chain's CDR3 is CASTNTSFPQYF. The DNA for the CDR3 is TGTGCCAGCACCAACACTAGTTTTCCGCAGTATTTT.

The chain recombines TRBV14 with TRBJ1-1; D is ambiguous. The CDR3 spans 11 residues. The germline V and J ends were trimmed by 1 base and 10 bases, with 7 bases remaining between them. The germline CDR1 and CDR2 sequences are SGHDN and FVKESK. The CDR3 DNA reads TGTGCCAGCAGCCAAGGTGGCGGAGCTTTCTTT. The encoded protein is CASSQGGGAFF.

CDR3 in amino acids: CATKHGGDNSPLHF. Written as DNA, the CDR3 is TGTGCCACCAAACATGGGGGGGATAATTCACCCCTCCACTTT. The rearrangement links TRBV28 to TRBJ1-6; TRBD1 might be the D (5 bases). Germline V gene lookup returns CDR1 MDHEN and CDR2 SYDVKM. The CDR3 is made up of 14 amino acids. Between the trimmed V and J ends, which lost 10 bases and 5 bases, there was a span of 15 bases.

The CDR3 nucleotides are TGTGCCACCACCCGCCGGACAGTTTCAGATACGCAGTATTTT. Amino acid sequence: CATTRRTVSDTQYF. The V gene is TRBV15, the J gene TRBJ2-3, with D possibly matching TRBD1 (6 bases). Trimming pared 7 bases from V and 4 bases from J, leaving 15 bases between. Germline V gene lookup returns CDR1 LNHNV and CDR2 YYDKDF (reference sequence). The CDR3 has 14 amino acids.

The table lists this clone with a few counts. V and J are TRBV3-1 (or the pseudogene TRBV3-2) and TRBJ2-6; possible D gene TRBD1, 5 bases. Trimming cost V 1 base and J 0 bases, with 13 bases left between them. This CDR3 is built from 18 residues. Per germline, CDR1 LGHDT and CDR2 YNNKEL (reference sequence). CDR3 amino acids: CASSQVGHLSSGANVLTF. CDR3 in DNA: TGTGCCAGCAGCCAAGTCGGACACCTTAGCTCTGGGGCCAACGTCCTGACTTTC.

V usage is TRBV27 and J usage is TRBJ1-4; D unclear. V was pared by 3 bases and J by 3 bases, with 11 bases between. This CDR3 spans 15 amino acids. Germline V CDR1 and CDR2: MNHEY, SMNVEV (reference sequence). CDR3 protein: CASSFLYSPNEKLFF. The DNA of the CDR3 is TGTGCCAGCAGTTTCCTGTACAGCCCTAATGAAAAACTGTTTTTT.

V and J are TRBV24-1 and TRBJ2-7; 11 bases fit TRBD2. Germline assignment: CDR1 KGHDR and CDR2 SFDVKD. The CDR3 is 15 residues long. V was clipped by 4 bases and J by 3 bases; unmatched bases: 4. For the CDR3, the DNA is TGTGCCACCAGTGAAGGGACTAGCGGCCGCTACGAGCAGTACTTC. The encoded protein is CATSEGTSGRYEQYF.

The CDR3 loop is CASSSDIAYEQYF. The DNA for the CDR3 is TGTGCCAGCAGTAGTGACATAGCCTACGAGCAGTACTTC. The V gene is TRBV6-2 or TRBV6-3, the J gene TRBJ2-7, with no clear D. This CDR3 is 13 amino acids long. V was pared by 5 bases and J by 2 bases, with 10 bases between. Germline lookup yields CDR1 MNHEY and CDR2 SVGEGT.

A few counts support this clone. The J gene is TRBJ1-1, the V gene TRBV12-3 or TRBV12-4; D not certain. Trimming left V 5 bases short and J 7 bases short, with 8 bases between. The CDR3 is 11 amino acids. The CDR3 loop is CASSPGVEAFF. CDR3 nucleotide sequence: TGTGCCAGCAGTCCGGGTGTTGAAGCTTTCTTT.

The V gene is TRBV11-3, the J gene TRBJ1-1; 7 bases agree with TRBD1. Trimming cost V 4 bases and J 8 bases; bases outside gene matches: 7. Per the germline V gene, CDR1 is SGHNT and CDR2 is YENEEA. The CDR3 is 13 amino acids. The chain's CDR3 is CASSSDRAMEAFF. CDR3 DNA sequence: TGTGCCAGCAGCTCCGACAGGGCTATGGAAGCTTTCTTT. Variable domain in full (rest from reference TRBV11-3 and TRBJ1-1): EAGVVQSPRYKIIEKKQPVAFWCNPISGHNTLYWYLQNLGQGPELLIRYENEEAVDDSQLPKDRFSAERLKGVDSTLKIQPAELGDSAVYLCASSSDRAMEAFFGQGTRLTVV.

This sequence joins TRBV6-6 and TRBJ1-1; TRBD1 matches 9 bases. V lost 2 bases to trimming and J lost 5 bases; unmatched junction nucleotides: 9. The germline V gene has CDR1 MNHNY and CDR2 SVGAGI (reference sequence). The CDR3 runs 16 residues. The CDR3 nucleotides are TGTGCCAGCAGTTACCCTCTGGACAGGGGCAAGACTGAAGCTTTCTTT. This gives the protein CASSYPLDRGKTEAFF.

The genes are TRBV6-6 and TRBJ1-2; TRBD1 matches 10 bases. CDR1 is MNHNY and CDR2 is SVGAGI in the germline V gene (reference sequence). Unmatched junction bases numbered 9, after V lost 6 bases and J lost 5 bases. The CDR3 extends over 15 amino acids. CDR3 protein: CASSLSGTGEYGYTF. CDR3 in DNA: TGTGCCAGCAGCCTCTCCGGGACAGGGGAATATGGCTACACCTTC.

The chain joins TRBV19 to TRBJ2-2, with 7 nucleotides matching TRBD2. The V and J ends lost 2 bases and 4 bases, in that order; junction bases with no gene match: 4. CDR3 length: 15 amino acids. Germline values: CDR1 LNHDA, CDR2 SQIVND (reference sequence). CDR3 protein: CASSIRGRGTGELFF. The CDR3 nucleotides are TGTGCCAGTAGTATACGGGGGAGGGGCACCGGGGAGCTGTTTTTT.

The rearrangement links TRBV5-4 to TRBJ2-3, with TRBD1 identical over 9 bases. The CDR3 totals 15 residues. The ends lost 2 bases at V and 2 bases at J; junction bases unmatched: 3. Looked up from germline, CDR1 is SGHNT and CDR2 is YYREEE (reference sequence). The CDR3 DNA is TGTGCCAGCAGCTTAGACAGGGGGGCCACAGATACGCAGTATTTT. It encodes CASSLDRGATDTQYF.

This clone has only one observation. This sequence joins TRBV18 and TRBJ2-7; 8 nucleotides line up with TRBD2. CDR1 KGHSH and CDR2 LQKENI come from the germline V gene. Losses at the gene ends were 5 bases for V and 4 bases for J; bases not matched to a gene: 13. This CDR3 spans 16 amino acids. In DNA form, the CDR3 reads TGTGCCAGCTCATCACTCGGGGGGGGTCGAGTGTACGAGCAGTACTTC. Amino acid sequence: CASSSLGGGRVYEQYF.

This clone was observed at least ten times. This chain links TRBV5-1 with TRBJ2-1; 8 bases fit TRBD1. The CDR3 is made up of 15 amino acids. V lost 5 bases, J lost 10 bases, and 14 bases stayed unmatched. Germline values: CDR1 SGHRS, CDR2 YFSETQ. In DNA form, the CDR3 reads TGCGCCAGCAGTCCCTCCGGACAGGGTTTTATGGAGCAGTTCTTC. Protein: CASSPSGQGFMEQFF. Using reference TRBV5-1 and TRBJ2-1 for the parts outside the CDR3, the full variable domain is KAGVTQTPRYLIKTRGQQVTLSCSPISGHRSVSWYQQTPGQGLQFLFEYFSETQRNKGNFPGRFSGRQFSNSRSEMNVSTLELGDSALYLCASSPSGQGFMEQFFGPGTRLTVL.

This chain uses TRBV5-1 with TRBJ2-3; TRBD1 aligns across 9 bases. The germline gives CDR1 SGHRS, CDR2 YFSETQ. The CDR3 consists of 15 residues. J gave up 4 bases and V 5 bases, and 8 bases lay outside the gene matches. The CDR3 sequence: CASSSGTGNADTQYF. The CDR3, as DNA: TGCGCCAGCAGTTCCGGGACAGGGAACGCAGATACGCAGTATTTT.

The J gene is TRBJ1-1, the V gene TRBV4-2, with D hard to call. Germline V lookup: CDR1 LGHNA, CDR2 YNFKEQ. The CDR3 totals 13 residues. The V end lost 0 bases, the J end lost 8 bases, and 10 bases lay between the germline ends. CDR3 amino acids: CASSQDWSGEAFF. The CDR3 nucleotides are TGTGCCAGCAGCCAAGATTGGTCCGGGGAAGCTTTCTTT.

The chain is built from TRBV5-1 and TRBJ2-3, with 7 bases fitting TRBD1. The J segment lost 1 base and the V segment lost 3 bases, leaving 8 bases of the junction unmatched. CDR3 size: 16 residues. From germline, CDR1 is SGHRS and CDR2 YFSETQ. The CDR3 DNA reads as TGCGCCAGCAGCTCAGGGACAGTGGGACGCACAGATACGCAGTATTTT. This codes for CASSSGTVGRTDTQYF.

There are a few counts of this clone. The chain carries TRBV4-2 and TRBJ2-2; 8 bases are a match to TRBD2. CDR3 size: 15 residues. Trimming took 0 bases from V and 8 from J; bases not matched to a gene: 5. CDR1 is LGHNA, CDR2 YNFKEQ, per germline. The CDR3 loop reads CASSQDQASGGELFF. CDR3 coding DNA: TGTGCCAGCAGCCAAGATCAGGCTAGCGGGGGGGAGCTGTTTTTT.

This chain uses TRBV19 with TRBJ2-1; D may be TRBD1 (7 bases). Germline CDR1 is LNHDA and CDR2 is SQIVND (reference sequence). V lost 2 bases and J lost 10, with 21 bases in between. There are 16 residues in the CDR3. CDR3 sequence reads: CASSIPGGPRGGEQFF. DNA of the CDR3: TGTGCCAGTAGTATACCCGGGGGCCCCAGAGGGGGCGAGCAGTTCTTC.